These 21 T cell receptor beta chains originate from one sample sequenced in a study of CD8 T cells in Susac syndrome. Reverse transcription used roughly 0.45 to 1 ug RNA and random hexamers. TCRdb processed the immunoSEQ multiplex PCR reads anew with MiXCR; each CDR3 protein has one entry. The data show around 150,000 distinct CDR3 sequences, roughly 96% seen once. The sequencing sample was made of CD4+ T cells from PBMCs. These receptors were taken from a human donor with multiple sclerosis.

The J gene is TRBJ1-4, the V gene TRBV20-1; TRBD1 matches at 9 bases. The CDR3 runs 12 residues. Trimming took 6 bases from V and 11 from J; bases not matched to a gene: 7. In germline, CDR1 is DFQATT, CDR2 SNEGSKA (reference sequence). CDR3 amino acids: CSADRGAGKLFF. The CDR3 DNA is TGCAGTGCCGACAGGGGGGCAGGGAAACTGTTTTTT.

The V gene is TRBV3-1, the J gene TRBJ1-5; D unresolved. In germline, CDR1 is LGHDT, CDR2 YNNKEL (reference sequence). This CDR3 comprises 14 residues. The ends were cut back, 0 bases at V and 0 bases at J, with 3 bases in the middle. The CDR3 nucleotides are TGTGCCAGCAGCCAAGACTATAGCAATCAGCCCCAGCATTTT. Amino acids: CASSQDYSNQPQHF.

This chain joins TRBV30 and TRBJ1-1; TRBD1 is a possible D gene (5 bases). The CDR3 is made up of 13 amino acids. Germline CDR1 is GTSNPN and CDR2 is SVGIG (reference sequence). The V end lost 0 bases, the J end lost 6 bases, and 11 bases lay between the germline ends. This CDR3 reads CAWSVQGRAEAFF. The DNA for the CDR3 is TGTGCCTGGAGTGTTCAGGGCCGAGCTGAAGCTTTCTTT.

The gene calls are TRBV29-1 and TRBJ2-5; the D is unclear. The CDR3 is made up of 13 amino acids. CDR1 is SQVTM and CDR2 is ANQGSEA in the germline V gene. Trimming left V 7 bases short and J 4 bases short, with 16 bases between. For the CDR3, the DNA is TGCAGCGCCGAAAGCGTCACGGGAGAGACCCAGTACTTC. This codes for CSAESVTGETQYF.

The chain joins TRBV7-2 to TRBJ2-1; 11 nucleotides match TRBD2. Germline CDR1 and CDR2: SGHTA and FQGNSA. The CDR3 is 16 amino acids. The junction had 6 bases not matched to a gene; V was cut back by 5 bases and J by 3 bases. The CDR3 DNA follows: TGTGCCAGCAGCCCCCGGACTAGCGGGTTCTACAATGAGCAGTTCTTC. Residues: CASSPRTSGFYNEQFF.

The chain couples TRBV18 to TRBJ2-3, with no clear D. Germline V gives CDR1 KGHSH, CDR2 LQKENI. V was shortened by 1 base and J by 4 bases, with 9 bases between the two germline ends. The CDR3 is 14 residues long. In DNA, the CDR3 is TGTGCCAGCTCACCACAAAAGGGCGCAGATACGCAGTATTTT. This translates into CASSPQKGADTQYF.

The rearrangement joins TRBV6-5 to TRBJ1-1, with D hard to call. V lost 2 bases and J 4 bases, leaving 8 bases between the germline ends. Germline CDR1 reads MNHEY; CDR2 reads SVGAGI. The CDR3 extends over 13 amino acids. The CDR3 loop reads CASSYEGVTEAFF. As DNA, the CDR3 is TGTGCCAGCAGTTACGAGGGTGTCACTGAAGCTTTCTTT.

This chain links TRBV2 with TRBJ2-4, with D possibly TRBD2 on 5 matching bases. In germline, CDR1 is SNHLY, CDR2 FYNNEI. The ends were cut back, 6 bases at V and 7 bases at J, with 16 bases in the middle. The CDR3 length is 14 residues. This CDR3 reads CASSVDEGINIQYF. DNA of the CDR3: TGTGCCAGCAGCGTTGATGAGGGTATCAACATTCAGTACTTC.

This clonotype occurred once. The chain carries TRBV19 and TRBJ1-5; D unclear. Per germline, CDR1 LNHDA and CDR2 SQIVND (reference sequence). Deletions cut 3 bases from V and 6 bases from J, with 15 bases between. The CDR3 runs 15 residues. The CDR3 DNA reads as TGTGCCAGTAGTATTAAAGCCTCCCGTGGTCAGCCCCAGCATTTT. Translated: CASSIKASRGQPQHF.

The chain combines TRBV27 with TRBJ2-5; TRBD1 might be the D (6 bases). Between the trimmed V and J ends, which lost 3 bases and 5 bases, there was a span of 16 bases. The CDR3 totals 15 residues. Germline values: CDR1 MNHEY, CDR2 SMNVEV (reference sequence). CDR3 in DNA: TGTGCCAGCAGTTTTGGTGTCAGGGACACGGAGACCCAGTACTTC. It codes for CASSFGVRDTETQYF.

The rearrangement joins TRBV27 to TRBJ2-7; D is possibly TRBD1 or TRBD2 (5 bases each). The CDR3 runs to 15 residues. CDR1 and CDR2 (germline): MNHEY, SMNVEV (reference sequence). Between the trimmed V and J ends, which lost 6 bases and 1 base, there was a span of 16 bases. The CDR3: CASSYRGSGSYEQYF. DNA for the CDR3: TGTGCCAGCAGCTATAGGGGATCGGGGTCCTACGAGCAGTACTTC.

This chain joins TRBV20-1 and TRBJ2-3; D may be TRBD1 (6 bases). CDR1 is DFQATT and CDR2 is SNEGSKA in the germline V gene (reference sequence). The V end lost 6 bases, the J end lost 6 bases, and 22 bases lay between the germline ends. The CDR3 has 15 amino acids. The CDR3 sequence is CSAPVGAGVWDTQYF. Here the CDR3 DNA reads TGCAGTGCCCCGGTCGGGGCAGGGGTGTGGGATACGCAGTATTTT.

The V call is TRBV20-1, the J call TRBJ2-6; 9 nucleotides agree with TRBD1. The CDR3 runs 15 residues. From germline, CDR1 is DFQATT and CDR2 SNEGSKA (reference sequence). The junction had 6 bases not matched to a gene; V was cut back by 5 bases and J by 4 bases. The DNA for the CDR3 is TGCAGTGCTCCCCCTGACAGGGGGGGGGCCAACGTCCTGACTTTC. It is translated as CSAPPDRGGANVLTF.

This CDR3 is CSVGTGGGAYEQYF. As DNA, the CDR3 is TGCAGCGTTGGAACGGGTGGGGGAGCCTACGAGCAGTACTTC. This chain uses TRBV29-1 with TRBJ2-7; either TRBD1 or TRBD2 may fit D (5 bases each). The CDR3 runs to 14 residues. The ends were cut back, 4 bases at V and 2 bases at J, with 15 bases in the middle. In germline, CDR1 is SQVTM, CDR2 ANQGSEA.

In this sample, this clonotype turned up once. The rearrangement uses TRBV30 and TRBJ2-7, with a weak D call TRBD1 (5 bases). CDR1 and CDR2 (germline): GTSNPN, SVGIG (reference sequence). Trimming shortened V by 2 bases and J by 5 bases, and 16 bases separated the two germline ends. The length of the CDR3 is 14 residues. CDR3 sequence: CAWSRSARADEQYF. CDR3 in DNA: TGTGCCTGGAGTAGGTCGGCCAGGGCCGACGAGCAGTACTTC. The full variable domain, completed using reference TRBV30 and TRBJ2-7, is SQTIHQWPATLVQPVGSPLSLECTVEGTSNPNLYWYRQAAGRGLQLLFYSVGIGQISSEVPQNLSASRPQDRQFILSSKKLLLSDSGFYLCAWSRSARADEQYFGPGTRLTVT.

The genes are TRBV20-1 and TRBJ2-7, with D maybe TRBD1 (5 bases). This CDR3 comprises 14 residues. Trimming removed 0 bases at V and 3 bases at J, with 12 bases between. Germline-derived CDR1 and CDR2 are DFQATT and SNEGSKA (reference sequence). CDR3 residues: CSARDKGQGYEQYF. Here the CDR3 DNA reads TGCAGTGCTAGAGATAAGGGTCAGGGCTACGAGCAGTACTTC.

The chain employs TRBV2 and TRBJ1-6; TRBD1 aligns across 10 bases. The trim removed 9 bases at V and 9 bases at J, leaving 17 bases unmatched. Germline V gives CDR1 SNHLY, CDR2 FYNNEI. The CDR3 is made up of 17 amino acids. CDR3 residues: CASHRDRGRRRGSPLHF. CDR3 bases: TGTGCCAGTCACCGGGACAGGGGACGAAGGAGGGGTTCACCCCTCCACTTT.

The CDR3 sequence is CASSLETGFDGYF. The CDR3 DNA reads TGTGCCAGCAGCTTAGAAACAGGGTTCGATGGGTACTTC. This sequence joins TRBV7-2 and TRBJ2-7, with D tentatively TRBD1 (6 bases). Trimming took off 1 base at V and 12 bases at J, with 16 bases between the two ends. The germline gives CDR1 SGHTA, CDR2 FQGNSA. CDR3 length: 13 amino acids.

This chain connects TRBV19 to TRBJ1-4; possible D gene TRBD1, 5 bases. Germline assignment: CDR1 LNHDA and CDR2 SQIVND (reference sequence). V lost 10 bases and J 7 bases, leaving 16 bases between the germline ends. The CDR3 is made up of 13 amino acids. CDR3 in amino acids: CATLQQGIEKLFF. CDR3 bases: TGTGCCACCCTCCAGCAGGGAATTGAAAAACTGTTTTTT.

This clonotype is a singleton in its sample. The V gene is TRBV7-2, the J gene TRBJ2-5; D might be TRBD1 or TRBD2, each matching 6 bases. Trimming cost V 1 base and J 1 base, with 13 bases left between them. The CDR3 runs 16 residues. From germline, CDR1 is SGHTA and CDR2 FQGNSA. CDR3 protein: CASSLVRGGPQETQYF. CDR3 nucleotide sequence: TGTGCCAGCAGCTTAGTTAGAGGGGGGCCCCAAGAGACCCAGTACTTC.

The chain joins TRBV15 to TRBJ1-4; no definite D call. The V gene's germline CDR1 is LNHNV and CDR2 YYDKDF (reference sequence). The CDR3 runs to 15 residues. The ends were cut back, 3 bases at V and 8 bases at J, with 16 bases in the middle. The chain's CDR3 is CATSRARTSLEKLFF. In DNA, the CDR3 is TGTGCCACCAGCAGGGCCAGAACCTCTTTGGAAAAACTGTTTTTT.